These 5 T cell receptor beta chains came from one sample sequenced in a study of blood T cell repertoires in COVID-19. TCRdb's table, derived via immunoSEQ multiplex PCR, lists solely in-frame clones and lacks some. The data show around 280,000 clones, around nine tenths seen once. Sequences were obtained from PBMCs or T cells enriched from blood (not recorded which). Receptors originate from a middle-aged woman who had recovered from COVID-19.

The V and J genes are TRBV28 and TRBJ2-1, with 8 bases that match TRBD1. The V segment lost 6 bases and the J segment 12 bases; nucleotides outside the gene matches: 7. This CDR3 comprises 12 residues. Germline CDR1 MDHEN, CDR2 SYDVKM. DNA of the CDR3: TGTGCCAGCAGGGCAGGGGGCCGGGGGCAGTTCTTC. It specifies CASRAGGRGQFF.

A note on this clone: A read error may account for a junction end that differs from germline. The chain employs TRBV7-2 and TRBJ2-1, with 9 bases matching TRBD2. This CDR3 spans 15 amino acids. From germline, CDR1 is SGHTA and CDR2 FQGNSA. The CDR3 DNA reads TGTGCCAGCAGCTTAGGTAGCGGGAGACAGAATGGGCAGTTCTTC. It yields the protein CASSLGSGRQNGQFF.

This rearrangement joins TRBV4-3 to TRBJ1-6, with D uncertain. Deletions cut 4 bases from V and 5 bases from J, with 9 bases between. CDR1 is LGHNA and CDR2 is YSLEER in the germline V gene. This CDR3 spans 14 amino acids. The DNA for the CDR3 is TGCGCCAGCAGCCTGTCGGGAGATAATTCACCCCTCCACTTT. This translates into CASSLSGDNSPLHF.

The V call is TRBV28, the J call TRBJ2-1; TRBD2 aligns across 13 bases. J gave up 7 bases and V 6 bases, and 6 bases lay outside the gene matches. This CDR3 has 15 amino acids. CDR1 is MDHEN, CDR2 SYDVKM, per germline. In nucleotides, the CDR3 is TGTGCCAGCAGCGCGGGACTAGCGGGAAGGAATGAGCAGTTCTTC. Translated, it gives CASSAGLAGRNEQFF.

The rearrangement links TRBV24-1 to TRBJ1-4, with D maybe TRBD1 (5 bases). The germline CDR1 and CDR2 sequences are KGHDR and SFDVKD. Between the trimmed V and J ends, which lost 2 bases and 13 bases, there was a span of 19 bases. This CDR3 is built from 15 residues. The CDR3 sequence: CATSDSRTPMKGLFF. CDR3 sequence (DNA): TGTGCCACCAGTGATTCCAGGACACCAATGAAGGGACTGTTTTTT.